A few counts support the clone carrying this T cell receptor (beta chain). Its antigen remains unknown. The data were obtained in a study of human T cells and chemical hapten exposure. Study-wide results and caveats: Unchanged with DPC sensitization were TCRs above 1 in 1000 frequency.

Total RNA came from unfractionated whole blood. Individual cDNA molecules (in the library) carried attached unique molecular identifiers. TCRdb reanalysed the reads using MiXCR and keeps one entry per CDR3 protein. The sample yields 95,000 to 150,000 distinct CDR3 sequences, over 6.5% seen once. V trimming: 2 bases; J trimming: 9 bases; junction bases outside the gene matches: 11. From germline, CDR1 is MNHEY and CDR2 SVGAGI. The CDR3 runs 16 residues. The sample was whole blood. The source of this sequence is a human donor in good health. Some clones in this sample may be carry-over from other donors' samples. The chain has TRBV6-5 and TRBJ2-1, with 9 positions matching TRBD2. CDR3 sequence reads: CASSYLLAGGPSEQFF. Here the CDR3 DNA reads TGTGCCAGCAGTTACCTACTGGCGGGAGGGCCGAGTGAGCAGTTCTTC.